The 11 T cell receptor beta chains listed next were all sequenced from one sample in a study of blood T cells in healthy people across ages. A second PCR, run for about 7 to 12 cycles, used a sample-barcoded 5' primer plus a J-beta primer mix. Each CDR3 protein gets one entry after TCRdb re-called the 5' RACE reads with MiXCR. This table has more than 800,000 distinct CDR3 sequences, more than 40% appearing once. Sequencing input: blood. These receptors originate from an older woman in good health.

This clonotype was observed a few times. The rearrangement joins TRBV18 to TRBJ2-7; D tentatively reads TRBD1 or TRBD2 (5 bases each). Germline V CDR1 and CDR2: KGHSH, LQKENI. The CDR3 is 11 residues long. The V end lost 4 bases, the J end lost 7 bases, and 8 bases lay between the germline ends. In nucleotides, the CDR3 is TGTGCCAGCTCACGAGGGGAGGAGCAGTACTTC. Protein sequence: CASSRGEEQYF. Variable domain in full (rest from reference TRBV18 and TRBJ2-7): NAGVMQNPRHLVRRRGQEARLRCSPMKGHSHVYWYRQLPEEGLKFMVYLQKENIIDESGMPKERFSAEFPKEGPSILRIQQVVRGDSAAYFCASSRGEEQYFGPGTRLTVT.

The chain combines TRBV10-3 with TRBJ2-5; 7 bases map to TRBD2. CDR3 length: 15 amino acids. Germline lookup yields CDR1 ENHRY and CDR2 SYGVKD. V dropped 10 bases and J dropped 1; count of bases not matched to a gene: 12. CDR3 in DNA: TGTGCCACCGGGGGAGGGGCTCCCTCCCAAGAGACCCAGTACTTC. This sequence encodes CATGGGAPSQETQYF.

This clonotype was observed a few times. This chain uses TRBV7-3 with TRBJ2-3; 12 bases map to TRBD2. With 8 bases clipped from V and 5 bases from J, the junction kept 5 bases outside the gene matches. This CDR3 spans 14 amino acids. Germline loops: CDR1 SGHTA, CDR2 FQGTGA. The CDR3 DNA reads TGTGCCAGCGCGAGACTAGCGGGAGTAGATACGCAGTATTTT. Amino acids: CASARLAGVDTQYF.

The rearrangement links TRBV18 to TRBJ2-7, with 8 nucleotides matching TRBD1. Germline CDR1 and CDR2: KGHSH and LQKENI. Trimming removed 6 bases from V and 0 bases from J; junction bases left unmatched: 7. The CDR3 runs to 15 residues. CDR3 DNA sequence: TGTGCCAGCTCGTTCGGACAGGGCGTCTCCTACGAGCAGTACTTC. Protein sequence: CASSFGQGVSYEQYF.

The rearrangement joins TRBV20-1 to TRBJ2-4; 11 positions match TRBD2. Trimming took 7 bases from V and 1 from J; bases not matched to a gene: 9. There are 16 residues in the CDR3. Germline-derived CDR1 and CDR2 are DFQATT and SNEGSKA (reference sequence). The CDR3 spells CSGGLAGGIAKNIQYF. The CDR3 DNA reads TGCAGTGGAGGTCTAGCGGGAGGTATTGCCAAAAACATTCAGTACTTC.

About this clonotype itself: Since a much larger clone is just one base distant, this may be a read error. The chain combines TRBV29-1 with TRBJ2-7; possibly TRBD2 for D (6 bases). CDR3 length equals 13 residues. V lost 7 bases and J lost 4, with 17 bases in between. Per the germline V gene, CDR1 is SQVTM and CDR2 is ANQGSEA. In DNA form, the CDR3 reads TGCAGCGGCGGGGCCGCTGTGGGTTACGAGCAGTACTTC. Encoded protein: CSGGAAVGYEQYF.

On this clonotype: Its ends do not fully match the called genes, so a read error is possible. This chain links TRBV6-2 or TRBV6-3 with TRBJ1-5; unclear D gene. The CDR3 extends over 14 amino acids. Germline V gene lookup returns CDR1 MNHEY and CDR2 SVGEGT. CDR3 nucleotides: TGTGCCAGCAGTTGGAGCATTAGCAATCAGCCCCGGCATTTT. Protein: CASSWSISNQPRHF.

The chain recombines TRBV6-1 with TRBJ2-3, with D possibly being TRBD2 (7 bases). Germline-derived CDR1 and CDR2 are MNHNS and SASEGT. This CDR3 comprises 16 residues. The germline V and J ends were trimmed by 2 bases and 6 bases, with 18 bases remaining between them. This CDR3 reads CASSESLGGGYDTQYF. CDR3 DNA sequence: TGTGCCAGCAGTGAAAGCCTAGGGGGGGGCTACGATACGCAGTATTTT.

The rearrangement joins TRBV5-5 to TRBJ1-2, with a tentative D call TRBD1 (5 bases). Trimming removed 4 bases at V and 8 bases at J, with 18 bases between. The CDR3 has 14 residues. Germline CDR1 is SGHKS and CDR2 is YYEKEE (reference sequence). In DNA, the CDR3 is TGTGCCAGCAGCCGGGGGGATGGTATTGGCGGCTACACCTTC. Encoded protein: CASSRGDGIGGYTF. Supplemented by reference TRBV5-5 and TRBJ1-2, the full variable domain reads DAGVTQSPTHLIKTRGQQVTLRCSPISGHKSVSWYQQVLGQGPQFIFQYYEKEERGRGNFPDRFSARQFPNYSSELNVNALLLGDSALYLCASSRGDGIGGYTFGSGTRLTVV.

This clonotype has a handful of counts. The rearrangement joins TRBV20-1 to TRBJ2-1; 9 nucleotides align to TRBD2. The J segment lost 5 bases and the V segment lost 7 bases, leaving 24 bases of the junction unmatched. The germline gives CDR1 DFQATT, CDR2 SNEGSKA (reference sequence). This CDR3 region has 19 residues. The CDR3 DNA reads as TGCAGTGGCTATGATGGAGTGGGAAGCGGGAGGAGGTCCCACAATGAGCAGTTCTTC. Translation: CSGYDGVGSGRRSHNEQFF.

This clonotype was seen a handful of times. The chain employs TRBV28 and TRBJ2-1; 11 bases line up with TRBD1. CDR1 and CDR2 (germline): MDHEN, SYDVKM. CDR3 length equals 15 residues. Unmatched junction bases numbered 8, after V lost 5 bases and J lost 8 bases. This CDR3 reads CASSGPGQGDHEQFF. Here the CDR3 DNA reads TGTGCCAGCAGTGGTCCGGGACAGGGGGACCATGAGCAGTTCTTC.